These T cell receptor beta chains were read from a single sample in a study of blood T cell repertoires in COVID-19. Method: immunoSEQ multiplex PCR; TCRdb's copy keeps in-frame clones and lacks some. The table includes roughly 24,000 clones, 82% detected once. Sequenced: peripheral blood. These receptors came from a human donor in a cohort sampled during active COVID-19. Each CDR3 is given with its conserved first and last residue. A D gene is named only where the DNA matches it firmly. Some rows mark clone size as missing; the rest say once, few, many or name a class of expanded clone.

J gene,V gene,D gene,clone size,CDR3 DNA,CDR3 protein
TRBJ1-4,TRBV4-2,-,-,TGTGCCAGCAGCCAAGATGTCGCAACTAATGAAAAACTGTTTTTT,CASSQDVATNEKLFF
TRBJ1-6,TRBV25-1,-,few,TGTGCCAGCAGGGACGAAAGGGGGGGCCACTATAATTCACCCCTCCACTTT,CASRDERGGHYNSPLHF
TRBJ2-3,TRBV30,TRBD2,-,TGTGCCTGGTCCGGGACTAGCGGCTTCTCCCTCCCCAGCACAGATACGCAGTATTTT,CAWSGTSGFSLPSTDTQYF
TRBJ1-1,TRBV10-3,-,once,TGTGCCATCAGTGATGGCGGGGGGCGGAACACTGAAGCTTTCTTT,CAISDGGGRNTEAFF
TRBJ2-7,TRBV10-1,-,few,TGCGCCAGCAGTCCGAGTGGGTATCAGGACTACGAGCAGTACTTC,CASSPSGYQDYEQYF
TRBJ1-1,TRBV2,TRBD1,-,TGTGCCAGCAGTGAAGCGCAGGGGGGACCGAACACTGAAGCTTTCTTT,CASSEAQGGPNTEAFF
TRBJ2-7,TRBV6-6,-,-,TGTGCCAGCAGTTACTCTGGGGGGGCCTCCTACGAGCAGTACTTC,CASSYSGGASYEQYF
TRBJ2-7,TRBV19,TRBD2,-,TGTGCCAGTAGTACCTCCGTTAGCGGGAGTTCCTATGAGCAGTACTTC,CASSTSVSGSSYEQYF
TRBJ2-5,TRBV6-5,-,-,TGTGCCAGCAGTTACTCAGGGGTTGTGGAGACCCAGTACTTC,CASSYSGVVETQYF
TRBJ1-4,TRBV23-1,-,-,TGCGCCAGCAGTCACCGCTGGGGGGTGGGGGAAAAACTGTTTTTT,CASSHRWGVGEKLFF
TRBJ2-2,TRBV5-1,-,-,TGCGCCAGCAGCTTGGCGGGGGGACAGAACACCGGGGAGCTGTTTTTT,CASSLAGGQNTGELFF
TRBJ1-3,TRBV2,TRBD1,-,TGTGCCAGCAGCCCTGAGGGACAGTATTCCGGAAACACCATATATTTT,CASSPEGQYSGNTIYF
TRBJ2-7,TRBV15,TRBD2,-,TGTGCCACCCGGCGGGGGGAGGGTGTCTACGAGCAGTACTTC,CATRRGEGVYEQYF
TRBJ2-7,TRBV21-1,-,few,TGTGCCAGCAGCCAACGGGAGATCGAGCAGTACTTC,CASSQREIEQYF
TRBJ1-6,TRBV4-3,-,-,TGCGCCAGCAGCCAAGATCTCCCACAGGGTGGTAGGGCCCTCCACTTT,CASSQDLPQGGRALHF
TRBJ1-2,TRBV27,TRBD1,-,TGTGCCAGCAGTTTTGTGACCCCACCCCAGGGGGCGGTAAACTATGGCTACACCTTC,CASSFVTPPQGAVNYGYTF
TRBJ2-5,TRBV7-2,-,-,TGTGCCAGCAGCTTAGCGGGACACCTGGAGACCCAGTACTTC,CASSLAGHLETQYF
TRBJ1-2,TRBV6-5,TRBD1,-,TGTGCCAGCAGGGGACAGGGTCGCTATGGCTACACCTTC,CASRGQGRYGYTF
TRBJ1-3,TRBV5-1,-,-,TGCGCCAGCTCGGAACAGACCGCTGGAAACACCATATATTTT,CASSEQTAGNTIYF
TRBJ1-5,TRBV4-2,-,few,TGTGCCAGCAGCCAAGACAAAGGCGCCGGGTATAGCAATCAGCCCCAGCATTTT,CASSQDKGAGYSNQPQHF